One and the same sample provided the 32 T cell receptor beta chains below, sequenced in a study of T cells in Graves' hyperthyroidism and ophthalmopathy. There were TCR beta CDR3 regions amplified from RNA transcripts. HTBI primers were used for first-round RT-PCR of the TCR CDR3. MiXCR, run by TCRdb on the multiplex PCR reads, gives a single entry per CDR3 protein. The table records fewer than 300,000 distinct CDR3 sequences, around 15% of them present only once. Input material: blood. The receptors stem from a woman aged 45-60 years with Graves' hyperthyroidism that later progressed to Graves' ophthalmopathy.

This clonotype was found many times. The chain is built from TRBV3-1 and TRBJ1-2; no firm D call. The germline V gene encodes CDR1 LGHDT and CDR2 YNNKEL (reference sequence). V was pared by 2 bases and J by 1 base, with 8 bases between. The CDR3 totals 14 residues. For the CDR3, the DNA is TGTGCCAGCAGCCAAAATGGTGTTAACTATGGCTACACCTTC. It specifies CASSQNGVNYGYTF.

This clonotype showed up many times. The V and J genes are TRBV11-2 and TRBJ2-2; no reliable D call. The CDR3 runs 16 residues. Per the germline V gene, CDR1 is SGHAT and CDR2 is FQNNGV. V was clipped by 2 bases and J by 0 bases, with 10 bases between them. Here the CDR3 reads CASSLTRNANTGELFF. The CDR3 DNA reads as TGTGCCAGCAGCTTAACCCGTAACGCGAACACCGGGGAGCTGTTTTTT. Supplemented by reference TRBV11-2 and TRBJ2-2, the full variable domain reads EAGVAQSPRYKIIEKRQSVAFWCNPISGHATLYWYQQILGQGPKLLIQFQNNGVVDDSQLPKDRFSAERLKGVDSTLKIQPAKLEDSAVYLCASSLTRNANTGELFFGEGSRLTVL.

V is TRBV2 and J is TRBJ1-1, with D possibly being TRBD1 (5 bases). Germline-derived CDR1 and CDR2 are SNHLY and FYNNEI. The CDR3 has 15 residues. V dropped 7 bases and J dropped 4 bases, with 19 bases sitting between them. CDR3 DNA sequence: TGTGCCAGCACCGAACGGGGGGGAAGACGCACTGAAGCTTTCTTT. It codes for CASTERGGRRTEAFF.

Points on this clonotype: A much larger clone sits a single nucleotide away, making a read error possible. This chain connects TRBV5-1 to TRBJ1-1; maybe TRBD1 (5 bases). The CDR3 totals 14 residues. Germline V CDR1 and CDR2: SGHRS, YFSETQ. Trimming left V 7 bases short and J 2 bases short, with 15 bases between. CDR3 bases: TGCGCCAGCGGCCAAAGGGACGGCAACACTGAAGCTTTCTTT. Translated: CASGQRDGNTEAFF.

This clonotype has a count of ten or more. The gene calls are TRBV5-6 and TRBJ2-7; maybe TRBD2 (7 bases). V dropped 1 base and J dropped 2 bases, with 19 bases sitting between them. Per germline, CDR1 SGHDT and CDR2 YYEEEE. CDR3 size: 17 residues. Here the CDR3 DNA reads TGTGCCAGCAGCTTGTGGGGGGGGCTCCCCTCGACCTACGAGCAGTACTTC. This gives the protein CASSLWGGLPSTYEQYF. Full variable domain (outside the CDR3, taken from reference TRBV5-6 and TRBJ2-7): DAGVTQSPTHLIKTRGQQVTLRCSPKSGHDTVSWYQQALGQGPQFIFQYYEEEERQRGNFPDRFSGHQFPNYSSELNVNALLLGDSALYLCASSLWGGLPSTYEQYFGPGTRLTVT.

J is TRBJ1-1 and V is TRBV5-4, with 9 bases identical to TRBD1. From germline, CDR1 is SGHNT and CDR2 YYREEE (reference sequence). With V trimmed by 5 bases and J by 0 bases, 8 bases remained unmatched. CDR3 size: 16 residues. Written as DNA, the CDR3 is TGTGCCAGCAGTCCCAATACAGGGGGCGTGAACACTGAAGCTTTCTTT. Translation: CASSPNTGGVNTEAFF.

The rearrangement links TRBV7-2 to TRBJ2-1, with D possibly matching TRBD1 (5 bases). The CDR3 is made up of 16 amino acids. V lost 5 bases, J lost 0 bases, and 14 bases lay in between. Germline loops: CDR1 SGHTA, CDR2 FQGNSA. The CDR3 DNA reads TGTGCCAGCAGCCAGGCAGGGTCTAGCTCCTACAATGAGCAGTTCTTC. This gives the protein CASSQAGSSSYNEQFF.

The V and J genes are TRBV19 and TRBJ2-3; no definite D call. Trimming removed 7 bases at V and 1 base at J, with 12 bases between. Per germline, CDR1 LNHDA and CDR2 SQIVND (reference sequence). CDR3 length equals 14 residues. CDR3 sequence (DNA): TGTGCCAGTAAAGCCGGCCCCGGCACAGATACGCAGTATTTT. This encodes CASKAGPGTDTQYF. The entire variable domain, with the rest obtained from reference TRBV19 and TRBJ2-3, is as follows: DGGITQSPKYLFRKEGQNVTLSCEQNLNHDAMYWYRQDPGQGLRLIYYSQIVNDFQKGDIAEGYSVSREKKESFPLTVTSAQKNPTAFYLCASKAGPGTDTQYFGPGTRLTVL.

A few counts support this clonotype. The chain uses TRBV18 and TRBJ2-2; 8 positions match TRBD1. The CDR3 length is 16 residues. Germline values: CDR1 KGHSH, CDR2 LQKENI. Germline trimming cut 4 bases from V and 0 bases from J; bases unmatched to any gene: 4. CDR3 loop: CASSLSGGSNTGELFF. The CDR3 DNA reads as TGTGCCAGCTCACTTTCAGGGGGCTCGAACACCGGGGAGCTGTTTTTT.

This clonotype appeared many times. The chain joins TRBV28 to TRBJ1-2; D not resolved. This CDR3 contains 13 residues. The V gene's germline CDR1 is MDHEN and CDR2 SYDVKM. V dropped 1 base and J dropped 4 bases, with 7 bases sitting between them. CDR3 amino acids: CASSLYSAYGYTF. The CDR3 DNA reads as TGTGCCAGCAGTTTATACAGCGCCTATGGCTACACCTTC.

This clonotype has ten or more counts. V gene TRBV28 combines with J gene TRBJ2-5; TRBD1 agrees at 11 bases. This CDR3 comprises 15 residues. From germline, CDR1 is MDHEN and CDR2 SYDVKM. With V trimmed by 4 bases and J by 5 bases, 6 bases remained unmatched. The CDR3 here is CASSSGQGAFETQYF. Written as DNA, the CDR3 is TGTGCCAGCAGTTCCGGACAGGGGGCATTTGAGACCCAGTACTTC.

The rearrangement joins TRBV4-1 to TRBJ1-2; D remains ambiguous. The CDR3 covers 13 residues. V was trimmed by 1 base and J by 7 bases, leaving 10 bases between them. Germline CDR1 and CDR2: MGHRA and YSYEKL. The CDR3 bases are TGCGCCAGCAGCCAAGGGGGAGGGTCTGGCTACACCTTC. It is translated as CASSQGGGSGYTF.

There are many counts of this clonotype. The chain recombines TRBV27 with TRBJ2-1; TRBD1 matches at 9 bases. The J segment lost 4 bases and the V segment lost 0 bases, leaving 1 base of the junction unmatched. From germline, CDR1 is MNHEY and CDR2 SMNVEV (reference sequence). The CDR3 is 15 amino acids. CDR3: CASSLSGTGYNEQFF. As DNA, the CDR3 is TGTGCCAGCAGTTTATCGGGGACAGGGTACAATGAGCAGTTCTTC.

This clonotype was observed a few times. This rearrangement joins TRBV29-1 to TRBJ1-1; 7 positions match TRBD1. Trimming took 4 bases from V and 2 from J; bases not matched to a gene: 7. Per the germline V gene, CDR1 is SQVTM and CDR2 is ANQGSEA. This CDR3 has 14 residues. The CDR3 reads CSVGSGGFNTEAFF. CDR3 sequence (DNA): TGCAGCGTTGGATCAGGGGGTTTTAACACTGAAGCTTTCTTT.

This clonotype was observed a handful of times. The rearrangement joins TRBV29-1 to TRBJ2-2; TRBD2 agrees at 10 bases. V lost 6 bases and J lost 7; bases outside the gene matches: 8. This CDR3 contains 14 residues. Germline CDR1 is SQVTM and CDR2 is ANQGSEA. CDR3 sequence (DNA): TGCAGCGTCCTAAGCGGGAGGGCCGTCGGGGAGCTGTTTTTT. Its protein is CSVLSGRAVGELFF.

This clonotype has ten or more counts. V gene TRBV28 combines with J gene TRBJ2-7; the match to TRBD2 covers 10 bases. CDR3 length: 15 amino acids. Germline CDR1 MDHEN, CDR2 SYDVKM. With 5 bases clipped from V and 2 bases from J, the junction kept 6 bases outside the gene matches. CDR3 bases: TGTGCCAGCAGTCTTCAAGCGGGAGGGACCTACGAGCAGTACTTC. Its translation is CASSLQAGGTYEQYF.

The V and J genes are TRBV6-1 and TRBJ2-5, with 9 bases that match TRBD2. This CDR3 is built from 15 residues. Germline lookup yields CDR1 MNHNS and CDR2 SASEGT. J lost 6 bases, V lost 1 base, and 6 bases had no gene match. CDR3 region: CASSEVLSGSKTQYF. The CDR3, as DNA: TGTGCCAGCAGTGAAGTTCTTAGCGGGAGTAAGACCCAGTACTTC.

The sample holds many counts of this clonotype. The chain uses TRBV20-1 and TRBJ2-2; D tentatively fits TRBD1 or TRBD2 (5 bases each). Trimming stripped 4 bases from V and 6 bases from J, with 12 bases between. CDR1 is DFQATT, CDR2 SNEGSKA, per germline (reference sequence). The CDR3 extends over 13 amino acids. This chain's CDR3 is CSATQGEPGELFF. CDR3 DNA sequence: TGCAGTGCTACCCAGGGAGAGCCCGGGGAGCTGTTTTTT.

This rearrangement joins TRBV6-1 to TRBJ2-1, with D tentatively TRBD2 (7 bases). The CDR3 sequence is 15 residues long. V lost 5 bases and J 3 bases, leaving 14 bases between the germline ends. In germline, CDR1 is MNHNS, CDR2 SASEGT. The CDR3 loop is CASSTPRGGYNEQFF. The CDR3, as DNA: TGTGCCAGCAGTACACCGAGGGGGGGCTACAATGAGCAGTTCTTC.

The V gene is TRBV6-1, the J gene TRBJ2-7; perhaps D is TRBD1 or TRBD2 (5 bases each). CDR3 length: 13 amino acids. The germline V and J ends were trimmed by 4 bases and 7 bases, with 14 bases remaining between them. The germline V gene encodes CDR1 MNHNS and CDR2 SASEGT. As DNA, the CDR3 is TGTGCCAGCAGTGGTACGGGCTGGGGGGAGCAGTACTTC. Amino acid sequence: CASSGTGWGEQYF.

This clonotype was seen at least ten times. The CDR3 coding sequence is TGTGCCACCAGTGATTTGCGGCAGGGGGCTTTACGCTACACCTTC. Amino acid sequence: CATSDLRQGALRYTF. This chain uses TRBV24-1 with TRBJ1-2; 8 nucleotides agree with TRBD1. The V gene's germline CDR1 is KGHDR and CDR2 SFDVKD. V gave up 0 bases and J gave up 9 bases; unmatched junction bases: 8. This CDR3 is 15 amino acids long.

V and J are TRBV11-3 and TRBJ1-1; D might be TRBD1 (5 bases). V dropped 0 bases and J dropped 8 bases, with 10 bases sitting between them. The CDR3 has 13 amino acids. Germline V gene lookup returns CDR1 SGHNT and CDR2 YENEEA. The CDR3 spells CASSLDPRTEAFF. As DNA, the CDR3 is TGTGCCAGCAGCTTAGATCCAAGGACAGAAGCTTTCTTT. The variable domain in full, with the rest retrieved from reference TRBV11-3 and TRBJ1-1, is EAGVVQSPRYKIIEKKQPVAFWCNPISGHNTLYWYLQNLGQGPELLIRYENEEAVDDSQLPKDRFSAERLKGVDSTLKIQPAELGDSAVYLCASSLDPRTEAFFGQGTRLTVV.

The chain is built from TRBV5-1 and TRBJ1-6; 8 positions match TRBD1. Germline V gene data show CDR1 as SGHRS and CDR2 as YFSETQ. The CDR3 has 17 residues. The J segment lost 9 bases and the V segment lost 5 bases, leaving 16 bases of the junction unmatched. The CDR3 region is CASRWTGNLGDTSPLHF. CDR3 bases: TGCGCCAGCAGATGGACAGGGAATCTCGGGGATACTTCACCCCTCCACTTT.

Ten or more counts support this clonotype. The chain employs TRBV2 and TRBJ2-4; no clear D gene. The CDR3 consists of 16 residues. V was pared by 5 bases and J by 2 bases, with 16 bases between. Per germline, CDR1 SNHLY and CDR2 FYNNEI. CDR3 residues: CASSNPLKLPKNIQYF. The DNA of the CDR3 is TGTGCCAGCAGTAACCCACTGAAGCTACCCAAAAACATTCAGTACTTC.

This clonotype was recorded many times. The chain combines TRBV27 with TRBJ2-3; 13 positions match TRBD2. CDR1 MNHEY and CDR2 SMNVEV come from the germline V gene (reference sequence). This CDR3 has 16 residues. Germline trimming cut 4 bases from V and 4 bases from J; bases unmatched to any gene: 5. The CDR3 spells CASSYGLAGVSDTQYF. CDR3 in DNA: TGTGCCAGCAGTTACGGACTAGCGGGAGTCTCAGATACGCAGTATTTT.

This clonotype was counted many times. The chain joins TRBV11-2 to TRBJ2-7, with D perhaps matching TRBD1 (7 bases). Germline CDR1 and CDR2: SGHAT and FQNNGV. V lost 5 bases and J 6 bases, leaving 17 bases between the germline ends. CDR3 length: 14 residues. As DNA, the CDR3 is TGTGCCAGCAGCCCAGGGGGAGGAGGCTTCGAGCAGTACTTC. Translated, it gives CASSPGGGGFEQYF.

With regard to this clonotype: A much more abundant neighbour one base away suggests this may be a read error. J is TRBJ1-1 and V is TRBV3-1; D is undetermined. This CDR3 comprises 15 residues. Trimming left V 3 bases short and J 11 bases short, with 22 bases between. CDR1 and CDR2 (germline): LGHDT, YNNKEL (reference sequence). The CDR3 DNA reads TGTGCCAGCAGCCATTGGTTCAGGAGGCCCCGTTATGCTTTCTTT. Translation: CASSHWFRRPRYAFF.

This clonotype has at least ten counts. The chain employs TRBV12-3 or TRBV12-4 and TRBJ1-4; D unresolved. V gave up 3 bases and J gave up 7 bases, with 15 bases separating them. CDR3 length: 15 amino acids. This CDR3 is CASSFDGPLGEKLFF. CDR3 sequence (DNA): TGTGCCAGCAGTTTTGACGGCCCCTTGGGTGAAAAACTGTTTTTT.

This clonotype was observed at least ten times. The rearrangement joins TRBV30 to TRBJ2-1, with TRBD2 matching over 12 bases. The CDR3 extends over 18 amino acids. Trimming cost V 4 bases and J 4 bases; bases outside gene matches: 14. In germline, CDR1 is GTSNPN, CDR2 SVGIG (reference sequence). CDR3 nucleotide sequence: TGTGCCTGGAATGGACTAGCGGGAACCTCCCGCCGATACAATGAGCAGTTCTTC. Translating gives CAWNGLAGTSRRYNEQFF.

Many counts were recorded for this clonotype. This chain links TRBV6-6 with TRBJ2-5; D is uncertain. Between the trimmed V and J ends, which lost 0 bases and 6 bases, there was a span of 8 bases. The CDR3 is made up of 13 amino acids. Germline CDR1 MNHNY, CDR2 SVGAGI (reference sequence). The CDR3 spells CASSYSRRQTQYF. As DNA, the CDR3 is TGTGCCAGCAGTTACTCGAGGCGCCAGACCCAGTACTTC.

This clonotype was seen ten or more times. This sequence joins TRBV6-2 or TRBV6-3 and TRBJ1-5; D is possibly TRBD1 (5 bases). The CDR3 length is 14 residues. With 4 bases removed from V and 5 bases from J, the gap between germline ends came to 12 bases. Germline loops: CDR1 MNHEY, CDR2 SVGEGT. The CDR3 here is CASSFPQGHQPQHF. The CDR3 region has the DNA TGTGCCAGCAGTTTCCCTCAGGGTCATCAGCCCCAGCATTTT.

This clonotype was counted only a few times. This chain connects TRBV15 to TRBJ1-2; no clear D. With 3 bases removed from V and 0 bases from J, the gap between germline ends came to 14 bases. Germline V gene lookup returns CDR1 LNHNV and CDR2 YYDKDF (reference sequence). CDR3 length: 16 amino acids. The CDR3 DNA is TGTGCCACCAGCAGTGAACTGGCTGGAGCTAACTATGGCTACACCTTC. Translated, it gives CATSSELAGANYGYTF.